A single sample gave rise to the 23 T cell receptor beta chains below, sequenced in a study of cytomegalovirus exposure and HLA in healthy donors (dated by TCRdb to 2016 to 2017). The library was prepared using the immunoSEQ multiplex PCR assay. A mixture of 60 forward primers for TCR Vbeta segments and 13 reverse primers for TCR Jbeta segments was used in the multiplex PCR. TCRdb took this table from immuneACCESS and kept in-frame rearrangements with V and J called. Such tables lack part of the clones; where checked against another copy, unresolved V genes explain under half of the gap, and the rest is unexplained. The sample contains around 180,000 clones, roughly 90% of them found a single time. The ten biggest clones cover roughly 0.24% of the sample. The material sequenced was PBMCs. The source of these receptors is a girl less than two years old in good health and CMV-seronegative.

The chain links TRBV18 to TRBJ1-5; possibly TRBD1 for D (5 bases). Germline CDR1 reads KGHSH; CDR2 reads LQKENI. Trimming took off 3 bases at V and 0 bases at J, with 12 bases between the two ends. The CDR3 spans 16 residues. CDR3 coding DNA: TGTGCCAGCTCACCGGAAGCGGGGGATAGCAATCAGCCCCAGCATTTT. This encodes CASSPEAGDSNQPQHF.

The chain has TRBV7-2 and TRBJ2-7; 10 bases are shared with TRBD2. Trimming took 3 bases from V and 4 from J; bases not matched to a gene: 3. Germline CDR1 and CDR2: SGHTA and FQGNSA. The CDR3 has 14 amino acids. The CDR3, as DNA: TGTGCCAGCAGCTTTGGTAGCGGGGGGTACGAGCAGTACTTC. This sequence encodes CASSFGSGGYEQYF.

V usage is TRBV5-6 and J usage is TRBJ1-5, with D possibly matching TRBD1 (5 bases). Trimming took off 5 bases at V and 0 bases at J, with 12 bases between the two ends. CDR3 length: 15 amino acids. CDR1 and CDR2 from the germline V gene are SGHDT and YYEEEE. The CDR3 nucleotides are TGTGCCAGCAGTTTCTGGACATATAGCAATCAGCCCCAGCATTTT. It encodes CASSFWTYSNQPQHF.

The chain couples TRBV9 to TRBJ1-5, with 9 bases aligning to TRBD1. CDR3 length: 15 amino acids. CDR1 SGDLS and CDR2 YYNGEE come from the germline V gene. The J segment lost 4 bases and the V segment lost 2 bases, leaving 4 bases of the junction unmatched. CDR3 nucleotide sequence: TGTGCCAGCAGCGTGGGACAGGGCGTAAATCAGCCCCAGCATTTT. Protein product: CASSVGQGVNQPQHF.

V usage is TRBV19 and J usage is TRBJ2-3; D is possibly TRBD1 (5 bases). Deletions cut 7 bases from V and 2 bases from J, with 10 bases between. Germline V gene data show CDR1 as LNHDA and CDR2 as SQIVND (reference sequence). The CDR3 has 13 residues. The CDR3 DNA is TGTGCCAGTAATGACAGATCCACAGATACGCAGTATTTT. As protein: CASNDRSTDTQYF.

This clone was counted a single time. V usage is TRBV7-3 and J usage is TRBJ2-1; 7 bases are shared with TRBD2. Germline CDR1 and CDR2: SGHTA and FQGTGA. This CDR3 is built from 17 residues. J was trimmed by 5 bases and V by 2 bases; bases with no gene match: 12. CDR3 DNA sequence: TGTGCCAGCAGCTTAGGGAGGGGCGGGGATCCCCACAATGAGCAGTTCTTC. This gives the protein CASSLGRGGDPHNEQFF.

This clone was seen a handful of times. CDR3: CASSLTGVSGANVLTF. As DNA, the CDR3 is TGTGCCAGCAGTTTAACAGGGGTCTCTGGGGCCAACGTCCTGACTTTC. The V call is TRBV25-1, the J call TRBJ2-6, with TRBD1 matching 7 bases. Losses at the gene ends were 5 bases for V and 0 bases for J; bases not matched to a gene: 4. CDR1 is MGHDK and CDR2 is SYGVNS in the germline V gene. The CDR3 length is 16 residues. Full variable domain (missing parts from reference TRBV25-1 and TRBJ2-6): EADIYQTPRYLVIGTGKKITLECSQTMGHDKMYWYQQDPGMELHLIHYSYGVNSTEKGDLSSESTVSRIRTEHFPLTLESARPSHTSQYLCASSLTGVSGANVLTFGAGSRLTVL.

This rearrangement joins TRBV21-1 to TRBJ1-2; TRBD1 is taken as the D call from the table, unchecked against the DNA. TRBV21-1 is a documented pseudogene. The CDR3 is 15 amino acids. CDR3 amino acids: CASSKQGAPPYGYTF. CDR3 nucleotide sequence: TGTGCCAGCAGCAAGCAGGGGGCCCCACCTTATGGCTACACCTTC.

This chain links TRBV18 with TRBJ2-3; the D gene is possibly TRBD2 (6 bases). Germline CDR1 is KGHSH and CDR2 is LQKENI. The CDR3 loop spans 18 amino acids. Trimming cost V 3 bases and J 2 bases, with 21 bases left between them. The CDR3 loop reads CASSPGGNSILHTDTQYF. The CDR3 DNA reads as TGTGCCAGCTCACCCGGAGGGAACTCAATCCTCCACACAGATACGCAGTATTTT.

In its sample, this clone was seen a few times. The genes are TRBV19 and TRBJ1-2; TRBD1 might be the D (5 bases). Trimming took off 1 base at V and 4 bases at J, with 10 bases between the two ends. Germline V gives CDR1 LNHDA, CDR2 SQIVND (reference sequence). CDR3 length: 14 amino acids. CDR3 nucleotides: TGTGCCAGTAGTATAGGGGGGGTCGCCTATGGCTACACCTTC. Residues: CASSIGGVAYGYTF.

The CDR3: CASRPLAAYNEQFF. CDR3 nucleotide sequence: TGTGCCAGCAGGCCCCTAGCGGCCTACAATGAGCAGTTCTTC. V is TRBV6-5 and J is TRBJ2-1; 7 bases fit TRBD2. The V gene end was trimmed by 6 bases and the J gene end by 2 bases; junction bases not matched to a gene: 4. Germline lookup yields CDR1 MNHEY and CDR2 SVGAGI. The CDR3 covers 14 residues.

V gene TRBV5-5 combines with J gene TRBJ1-3; D not resolved. Germline V lookup: CDR1 SGHKS, CDR2 YYEKEE (reference sequence). The CDR3 spans 15 residues. V lost 3 bases and J lost 3, with 13 bases in between. The chain's CDR3 is CASSWEGRHGNTIYF. DNA of the CDR3: TGTGCCAGCAGCTGGGAGGGCCGCCATGGAAACACCATATATTTT.

V usage is TRBV7-9 and J usage is TRBJ2-1, with 7 bases identical to TRBD2. The V gene's germline CDR1 is SEHNR and CDR2 FQNEAQ (reference sequence). V lost 6 bases and J lost 8; bases outside the gene matches: 13. The CDR3 sequence is 15 residues long. Here the CDR3 reads CASSNQGGLVYEQFF. DNA of the CDR3: TGTGCCAGCAGTAACCAGGGCGGACTAGTCTATGAGCAGTTCTTC.

This clone was detected a few times. The chain joins TRBV6-5 to TRBJ1-1; 8 bases are a match to TRBD1. The CDR3 sequence is 14 residues long. The junction had 8 bases not matched to a gene; V was cut back by 7 bases and J by 4 bases. Per germline, CDR1 MNHEY and CDR2 SVGAGI. CDR3: CASKTTGGGTEAFF. The DNA for the CDR3 is TGTGCCAGCAAAACAACAGGGGGAGGCACTGAAGCTTTCTTT.

V usage is TRBV4-1 and J usage is TRBJ2-3; the D gene is possibly TRBD1 (5 bases). The CDR3 is 16 amino acids. V dropped 1 base and J dropped 2 bases, with 13 bases sitting between them. Germline V CDR1 and CDR2: MGHRA, YSYEKL. Here the CDR3 DNA reads TGCGCCAGCAGCCAAGTGACAGAAAGGGTCACAGATACGCAGTATTTT. This gives the protein CASSQVTERVTDTQYF.

This sequence joins TRBV19 and TRBJ1-2, with 9 bases identical to TRBD1. The CDR3 has 12 amino acids. Germline assignment: CDR1 LNHDA and CDR2 SQIVND (reference sequence). Unmatched junction bases numbered 7, after V lost 9 bases and J lost 8 bases. The CDR3 DNA is TGTGCCAGCGTTGGGACAGGGATCGGCTACACCTTC. Amino acid sequence: CASVGTGIGYTF.

The rearrangement uses TRBV9 and TRBJ1-4; possibly TRBD1 for D (6 bases). The CDR3 totals 17 residues. CDR1 is SGDLS and CDR2 is YYNGEE in the germline V gene. Trimming left V 0 bases short and J 5 bases short, with 17 bases between. DNA of the CDR3: TGTGCCAGCAGCGTAGGGCTCCCGACAGGTATCAATGAAAAACTGTTTTTT. This sequence encodes CASSVGLPTGINEKLFF.

J is TRBJ2-7 and V is TRBV6-5; weak D call: TRBD2 (6 bases). Germline CDR1 reads MNHEY; CDR2 reads SVGAGI. The CDR3 runs 13 residues. Trimming stripped 5 bases from V and 0 bases from J, with 8 bases between. The CDR3 DNA reads TGTGCCAGCAGTCCCGGGAGCTCCTACGAGCAGTACTTC. The encoded protein is CASSPGSSYEQYF.

The rearrangement links TRBV6-1 to TRBJ2-5; a weak D match, TRBD2 (6 bases). Per the germline V gene, CDR1 is MNHNS and CDR2 is SASEGT. The V gene lost 9 bases and the J gene lost 2 bases, with 13 bases spanning the gap. The CDR3 has 13 residues. The CDR3 sequence is CASLVEGQETQYF. CDR3 sequence (DNA): TGTGCCAGTTTGGTGGAGGGACAAGAGACCCAGTACTTC.

This clone was recorded once. The V call is TRBV29-1, the J call TRBJ1-2, with unresolved D. The CDR3 spans 14 residues. Germline V gene sequence: CDR1 SQVTM, CDR2 ANQGSEA. Trimming removed 1 base at V and 2 bases at J, with 11 bases between. As DNA, the CDR3 is TGCAGCGTTGAAGCGGCAGGCGAAAACTATGGCTACACCTTC. Its protein is CSVEAAGENYGYTF.

This chain uses TRBV5-1 with TRBJ2-3; a weak D match, TRBD1 (6 bases). This CDR3 has 14 residues. V lost 0 bases, J lost 2 bases, and 7 bases lay in between. Germline CDR1 is SGHRS and CDR2 is YFSETQ. CDR3 residues: CASSLGQATDTQYF. As DNA, the CDR3 is TGCGCCAGCAGCTTGGGACAGGCCACAGATACGCAGTATTTT.

CDR3 sequence: CASSPSGSPHNEQFF. CDR3 coding DNA: TGTGCCAGCAGCCCGAGCGGGAGTCCCCACAATGAGCAGTTCTTC. The rearrangement uses TRBV9 and TRBJ2-1, with TRBD2 matching 8 bases. This CDR3 contains 15 residues. With 4 bases clipped from V and 5 bases from J, the junction kept 8 bases outside the gene matches. The germline gives CDR1 SGDLS, CDR2 YYNGEE.

The CDR3 protein is CASSQEGAGVVADTQYF. The CDR3 DNA reads TGCGCCAGCAGCCAAGAGGGAGCGGGAGTAGTTGCAGATACGCAGTATTTT. The rearrangement uses TRBV4-3 and TRBJ2-3; 8 bases align to TRBD2. The length of the CDR3 is 17 residues. With V trimmed by 0 bases and J by 4 bases, 9 bases remained unmatched. Germline V lookup: CDR1 LGHNA, CDR2 YSLEER.